The 21 T cell receptor beta chains below were found in one sample sequenced in a study of T cell clonality in common variable immunodeficiency. The antigens of these receptors remain unknown. General study results and limits: Common variable immunodeficiency TCR beta sequences reportedly had fewer deletions and N-nucleotide insertions.

Clones were sequenced by immunoSEQ multiplex PCR, and TCRdb holds only the in-frame ones, with some missing. The sample was found to contain around 42,000 clones, and every one recurs. Sequences were obtained from peripheral blood mononuclear cells. These receptors all stem from a human donor with common variable immunodeficiency.

This clone was observed many times. The read ends 3 residues shy of where the CDR3 ends; the end is completed using the germline J gene. V is TRBV6-2 or TRBV6-3 and J is TRBJ1-5, with a tentative D call TRBD1 (5 bases). CDR3 length: 16 amino acids. Germline CDR1 and CDR2: MNHEY and SVGEGT. The V end was cut by 7 bases, the J end by 7 bases, with 23 bases between. CDR3 DNA, as far as it was read: TGTGCCAGCACCCACTGGGGTGGGGGACTCGGACAGCCC. Protein sequence: CASTHWGGGLGQP. The CDR3 as a whole reads CASTHWGGGLGQPQHF.

This clone was detected a few times. The read stops 3 residues short of the end of the CDR3; the missing end is completed from the germline J gene. V usage is TRBV7-9 and J usage is TRBJ2-7; 7 positions match TRBD1. V lost 3 bases, J lost 6 bases, and 2 bases stayed unmatched. The CDR3 loop spans 12 amino acids. Germline values: CDR1 SEHNR, CDR2 FQNEAQ (reference sequence). The part of the CDR3 DNA that was read is TGTGCCAGCAGCTTGACAGGGACCGAG. Protein product: CASSLTGTE. The CDR3 in its entirety is CASSLTGTEQYF.

This clone was picked up many times. Coverage ceases 3 residues before the CDR3 finishes, and the germline J gene fills in the end. The V call is TRBV30, the J call TRBJ1-5; 9 bases are a match to TRBD1. Germline-derived CDR1 and CDR2 are GTSNPN and SVGIG (reference sequence). J gave up 7 bases and V 1 base, and 8 bases lay outside the gene matches. The CDR3 loop spans 15 amino acids. CDR3 DNA (partial): TGTGCCTGGAGTGATTGGGACAGGGCGGGCCAGCCC. It codes for CAWSDWDRAGQP. The CDR3 in full is CAWSDWDRAGQPQHF.

This clone occurred many times. CDR3 DNA (partial): TGTGCCAGCTCAAGACAGGGAACAGCGAACACCGGGGAG. Its translation: CASSRQGTANTGE. The CDR3 in full is CASSRQGTANTGELFF. The chain employs TRBV18 and TRBJ2-2, with 7 positions matching TRBD1. From the germline J gene comes the end of the CDR3, since the read stops 3 residues before it. This CDR3 has 16 amino acids. The germline gives CDR1 KGHSH, CDR2 LQKENI. After removal of 5 bases from V and 0 bases from J, the junction contained 6 bases not matched to a gene. Based on the CDR3 plus reference TRBV18 and TRBJ2-2, the full variable domain is NAGVMQNPRHLVRRRGQEARLRCSPMKGHSHVYWYRQLPEEGLKFMVYLQKENIIDESGMPKERFSAEFPKEGPSILRIQQVVRGDSAAYFCASSRQGTANTGELFFGEGSRLTVL.

This clone was seen at least ten times. The read gets to within 3 residues of the CDR3 end, and the germline J gene fills in the rest. The genes are TRBV20-1 and TRBJ1-6; D is undetermined. Trimming pared 5 bases from V and 6 bases from J, leaving 11 bases between. There are 13 residues in the CDR3. Germline CDR1 and CDR2: DFQATT and SNEGSKA (reference sequence). CDR3 sequence: CSAPSGFNSPLHF. Incomplete CDR3 DNA: TGCAGTGCTCCCTCAGGATTTAATTCACCC.

This clone was detected many times. Coverage ceases 3 residues before the CDR3 finishes, and the germline J gene fills in the end. The chain employs TRBV20-1 and TRBJ1-5; 8 bases fit TRBD1. There are 14 residues in the CDR3. V shed 5 bases and J 6 bases; nucleotides not matched to a gene: 9. CDR1 is DFQATT, CDR2 SNEGSKA, per germline (reference sequence). This CDR3 reads CSAQDRVSRQPQHF. The part of the CDR3 DNA that was read is TGCAGTGCTCAGGACAGGGTGTCTCGTCAGCCC.

Comments on this clone: Sequencing ends 3 residues short of the CDR3 end; the germline J gene provides the rest. The rearrangement uses TRBV7-2 and TRBJ2-5; D might be TRBD1 (5 bases). V was clipped by 3 bases and J by 0 bases, with 11 bases between them. This CDR3 is 15 amino acids long. The germline V gene encodes CDR1 SGHTA and CDR2 FQGNSA. Partial CDR3 DNA: TGTGCCAGCAGCTTTGACAGCCGGTACCAAGAGACC. This gives the protein CASSFDSRYQET. The CDR3, in full, reads CASSFDSRYQETQYF.

In its sample, this clone was seen a few times. CDR3: CASSYSGTGTSEDTQYF. The DNA read from the CDR3 is TGTGCCAGCAGTTACTCGGGAACCGGGACTAGCGAAGATACG. V and J are TRBV6-7 and TRBJ2-3, with 10 bases aligning to TRBD2. The read finishes 3 residues shy of the CDR3 end, and the germline J gene is used to complete it. Being an ORF, TRBV6-7 has a function that is uncertain. The length of the CDR3 is 17 residues. With V trimmed by 0 bases and J by 5 bases, 8 bases remained unmatched.

This clone turned up a few times. The CDR3 end falls 3 residues outside the read, so it is completed with the germline J gene. This chain joins TRBV7-2 and TRBJ1-1; no firm D call. The CDR3 loop spans 13 amino acids. CDR1 and CDR2 (germline): SGHTA, FQGNSA. The covered CDR3 bases are TGTGCCAGCAGCTTAGTCTTGGGCGTCGAA. It yields the protein CASSLVLGVE. The whole CDR3 protein reads CASSLVLGVEAFF.

This clone turned up a few times. The missing CDR3 end, 3 residues past where the read stops, is filled in from the germline J gene. The chain links TRBV29-1 to TRBJ2-1; 8 nucleotides agree with TRBD1. This CDR3 has 12 residues. Germline V CDR1 and CDR2: SQVTM, ANQGSEA. V lost 4 bases and J lost 8; bases outside the gene matches: 4. The CDR3 protein is CSVVTGGYEQFF. CDR3 DNA (partial): TGCAGCGTTGTAACAGGGGGGTATGAG.

This clone was observed many times. The read comes to an end 3 residues before the CDR3 does, leaving the germline J gene to fill in the end. The chain carries TRBV29-1 and TRBJ2-2; 8 bases are shared with TRBD1. Germline V CDR1 and CDR2: SQVTM, ANQGSEA. The CDR3 runs to 12 residues. Trimming took 6 bases from V and 5 from J; bases not matched to a gene: 2. The sequenced CDR3 bases are TGCAGCGTGAACAGGGGGACCGGGGAG. Encoded protein: CSVNRGTGE. The whole CDR3 sequence is CSVNRGTGELFF.

There are a few counts of this clone. A clone one base away is much larger, so this may be a read error. The CDR3 DNA, read in part, is TGTGCCTGGAGTCCGAGACAGAAAGCACCGAACACTGAA. Protein: CAWSPRQKAPNTE. The complete CDR3 protein is CAWSPRQKAPNTEAFF. The chain combines TRBV30 with TRBJ1-1; maybe TRBD1 (5 bases). With the read ending 3 residues before the CDR3 end, the germline J gene is used to fill in that end. Germline V gene data show CDR1 as GTSNPN and CDR2 as SVGIG (reference sequence). The CDR3 has 16 amino acids. The germline V and J ends were trimmed by 2 bases and 1 base, with 17 bases remaining between them.

This clone was counted between two and nine times. The read comes to an end 3 residues before the CDR3 does, leaving the germline J gene to fill in the end. The rearrangement joins TRBV19 to TRBJ1-2, with a weak D call TRBD1 (6 bases). In germline, CDR1 is LNHDA, CDR2 SQIVND (reference sequence). This CDR3 contains 12 residues. The CDR3 loop is CASSSLTGGYTF. The CDR3 bases that were read are TGTGCCAGTAGTTCCTTGACAGGAGGC.

This clone has a count of ten or more. The DNA ends 3 residues before the CDR3 does, and the rest of the CDR3 is filled in from the germline J gene. The chain joins TRBV6-2 or TRBV6-3 to TRBJ2-3, with 8 bases fitting TRBD1. V gave up 4 bases and J gave up 0 bases; unmatched junction bases: 3. The V gene's germline CDR1 is MNHEY and CDR2 SVGEGT. The CDR3 is made up of 15 amino acids. The covered CDR3 bases are TGTGCCAGCAGTTCCGGGACAGGTAGCACAGATACG. It specifies CASSSGTGSTDT. The whole CDR3 sequence reads CASSSGTGSTDTQYF.

Ten or more counts support this clone. The CDR3 protein is CASSQLGGRQNEQFF. CDR3 DNA, as far as it was read: TGTGCCAGCAGCCAACTAGGGGGCAGGCAGAATGAG. V gene TRBV14 combines with J gene TRBJ2-1; TRBD1 matches at 7 bases. The CDR3 end falls 3 residues outside the read, so it is completed with the germline J gene. Germline V gene lookup returns CDR1 SGHDN and CDR2 FVKESK. The junction had 8 bases not matched to a gene; V was cut back by 2 bases and J by 7 bases. This CDR3 contains 15 residues. Using reference TRBV14 and TRBJ2-1 for the parts outside the CDR3, the full variable domain is EAGVTQFPSHSVIEKGQTVTLRCDPISGHDNLYWYRRVMGKEIKFLLHFVKESKQDESGMPNNRFLAERTGGTYSTLKVQPAELEDSGVYFCASSQLGGRQNEQFFGPGTRLTVL.

This clone has ten or more counts. Sequencing ends 3 residues short of the CDR3 end; the germline J gene provides the rest. The chain has TRBV30 and TRBJ2-3; 10 bases are shared with TRBD2. This CDR3 spans 14 amino acids. The trim removed 5 bases at V and 3 bases at J, leaving 5 bases unmatched. CDR1 GTSNPN and CDR2 SVGIG come from the germline V gene (reference sequence). CDR3 in amino acids: CAWPGTSATDTQYF. The covered CDR3 bases are TGTGCCTGGCCCGGGACTAGCGCAACAGATACG.

This clone was found a few times. The read terminates 3 residues ahead of where the CDR3 ends, so the germline J gene completes it. V and J are TRBV5-6 and TRBJ1-2; D not resolved. The CDR3 is 14 amino acids. V lost 0 bases and J 3 bases, leaving 9 bases between the germline ends. Germline values: CDR1 SGHDT, CDR2 YYEEEE. CDR3 sequence: CASSLGEGHYGYTF. CDR3 bases read: TGTGCCAGCAGCTTGGGTGAAGGGCACTATGGC.

This clone was counted between two and nine times. The read terminates 3 residues ahead of where the CDR3 ends, so the germline J gene completes it. The chain uses TRBV19 and TRBJ1-2, with 11 bases that match TRBD1. CDR3 length: 15 amino acids. V shed 6 bases and J 4 bases; nucleotides not matched to a gene: 7. Germline V gives CDR1 LNHDA, CDR2 SQIVND (reference sequence). This CDR3 is CASSGQGAYLYGYTF. The DNA read from the CDR3 is TGTGCCAGTAGCGGACAGGGGGCCTACCTCTATGGC.

This clone was counted many times. Read coverage stops 3 residues before the CDR3 terminus; the germline J gene supplies the remainder. The chain joins TRBV7-9 to TRBJ2-1; 9 positions match TRBD2. Germline-derived CDR1 and CDR2 are SEHNR and FQNEAQ (reference sequence). Trimming removed 10 bases from V and 9 bases from J; junction bases left unmatched: 16. CDR3 size: 15 residues. The CDR3 bases that were read are TGTGCCAAAGAGAGTTTAGCGGGAGTTACGGGTGAG. It encodes CAKESLAGVTGE. The CDR3 reads in full as CAKESLAGVTGEQFF. The full variable domain, its missing parts supplied by reference TRBV7-9 and TRBJ2-1, is DTGVSQNPRHKITKRGQNVTFRCDPISEHNRLYWYRQTLGQGPEFLTYFQNEAQLEKSRLLSDRFSAERPKGSFSTLEIQRTEQGDSAMYLCAKESLAGVTGEQFFGPGTRLTVL.

Only a few counts were recorded for this clone. The CDR3 end lies 3 residues beyond the end of the read and is filled in from the germline J gene. The chain links TRBV6-2 or TRBV6-3 to TRBJ2-5; D is perhaps TRBD1 (6 bases). CDR1 and CDR2 (germline): MNHEY, SVGEGT. The V gene lost 1 base and the J gene lost 0 bases, with 12 bases spanning the gap. The CDR3 runs 16 residues. The CDR3 loop is CASSYLQQGYQETQYF. The part of the CDR3 DNA that was read is TGTGCCAGCAGTTACTTACAACAGGGTTACCAAGAGACC.

In this sample, this clone turned up a few times. The read terminates 3 residues before the CDR3 end, so the remaining end is supplied by the germline J gene. The chain uses TRBV18 and TRBJ2-7, with D uncertain. The CDR3 runs to 15 residues. Per germline, CDR1 KGHSH and CDR2 LQKENI. V lost 2 bases, J lost 2 bases, and 13 bases lay in between. The CDR3 spells CASSPSNGLTYEQYF. CDR3 bases read: TGTGCCAGCTCACCAAGTAACGGTCTTACCTACGAG.